This T cell receptor beta chain appears in the sequencing data of a study of blood T cell repertoires in COVID-19 (dated by TCRdb to 2018 to 2020). The study in broad terms: The collaborator samples originated in the United States, Italy and Spain and spanned the acute and convalescent phases of COVID-19. The prospective study material was composed of cDNA or gDNA derived from T cells, B-cell-depleted T cells, or PBMCs. The dataset comprised deeply sampled blood TCRbeta repertoires from subjects exposed to, actively infected with, or recovered from COVID-19. The repertoires were released in a freely available public database meant as a resource for research on the immune response to SARS-CoV-2. Samples came from the ongoing ImmuneRACE study (first 160 participants) plus 1,254 subjects from 6 global collaborators. Sample metadata almost always included a de-identified subject ID, COVID-19 status, age in years and sex. Where HLA class I and class II types were available, the types were taken from metadata supplied by the sample provider, not from assay-based typing.

Study-level results and caveats: The quantity of clinical and demographic metadata differed by source and by participant and was supplied without curation.

In the case of this clone: Its antigen is unknown. There are no base qualities to consult, and no much larger clone falls within one base.

TCRbeta CDR3 regions were amplified from genomic DNA by means of the immunoSEQ Assay, a bias-controlled multiplex PCR. The original pipeline was this. The number of nucleated cells in each sample was estimated from the amplification of reference gene primers within the assay. To quantify the absolute abundance of each unique TCRbeta CDR3 rearrangement, sequence reads were collapsed and filtered. For each sample, productive Simpson clonality was calculated as the square root of Simpson's diversity index across productive rearrangements. TCRdb re-hosts the immuneACCESS table, in-frame sequences only. Its copies lack some clones; in the studies checked, an unresolved V gene accounts for under half of them, and the cause for the rest is not known. D and trimming were read from the DNA, whereas the V and J calls and clone size are those reported in that table. The table for this sample lists about 140,000 clones; about four fifths of them were counted only once. The top ten hold less than 9% of the sample.

In Seattle, one collaborating source enrolled patients while the infection was active and tracked those patients longitudinally over the course of disease. Each collaborating institution followed its own protocols to collect whole blood in K2EDTA tubes. Collaborator samples were shipped for TCRbeta analysis as frozen whole blood, isolated PBMCs, or DNA extracted from either sample type. The germline V and J ends show losses of 4 bases and 3 bases respectively, and no gene match explains 8 bases of the junction. The CDR1 and CDR2 encoded by the germline V gene are KGHSH and LQKENI. From the cysteine up to the phenylalanine, the CDR3 has a length of 17 residues. CDR3 DNA is the only sequence kept; it has 51 bases, read in frame from the first base.

Sample: peripheral blood. This chain joins TRBV18 to TRBJ2-1, with TRBD2 identical over 11 junction bases. The sequence was collected from a man in his thirties or forties with COVID-19, enrolled during active disease. CDR3 loop: CASSHFSGTSGYNEQFF. The base sequence is TGTGCCAGCTCACACTTCTCCGGGACTAGCGGCTACAATGAGCAGTTCTTC.